This T cell receptor beta chain was recovered during a study of T-cell memory formation after mild COVID-19. Barcoded TCR alpha and TCR beta cDNA libraries with UMIs came from 5'RACE using constant-segment primers. TCRdb re-called the 5' RACE reads through MiXCR, storing one row per CDR3 protein. The sample lists roughly 350,000 distinct CDR3 sequences, 12% to 15% seen once, with over 20% in the top ten. Details on this clonotype: The antigen remains unidentified.

The study's findings and limits: Contracting CD4+ clones lay largely in CM and EM, with CD8+ ones residing in EMRA.

The receptor was isolated from a man aged 18 to 29 who had mild COVID-19 (a few samples of this study predate the infection). Cell type and time point are not known. Sequencing was performed on PBMCs or a T cell subset sorted from them (not recorded which).

The CDR3 DNA reads TGTGCCAGCAGTACCACCGGGGACAGGCGTGAAAAACTGTTTTTT. Its translation: CASSTTGDRREKLFF. The chain is built from TRBV6-1 and TRBJ1-4; 8 positions agree with TRBD1. With 5 bases clipped from V and 7 bases from J, the junction kept 9 bases outside the gene matches. The CDR3 totals 15 residues. From germline, CDR1 is MNHNS and CDR2 SASEGT.